Below, one T cell receptor (beta chain) is given with its context. Its antigen remains unidentified. This specimen comes from a study of cytomegalovirus exposure and HLA in healthy donors. Generated by immunoSEQ multiplex PCR, the TCRdb table keeps only in-frame clones and is missing some. The profile shows 330,000 or so clones, roughly 88% of them singletons. Broader study findings: The study put some 160 TCR beta chains on its list as cytomegalovirus-associated. TCR clusters originating in the first cohort tended to co-occur in the roughly 110 validation repertoires, according to a later analysis. The majority of TCR sequences were rare, yet some public TCRs appeared in many donors. A classifier reportedly called cytomegalovirus status with high sensitivity and specificity.

V dropped 3 bases and J dropped 7; count of bases not matched to a gene: 11. The length of the CDR3 is 16 residues. Per germline, CDR1 SGHRS and CDR2 YFSETQ. This receptor was taken from a woman aged 18-30 years in good health and CMV-seronegative. Material for sequencing was PBMCs. This rearrangement joins TRBV5-1 to TRBJ2-1; 9 bases line up with TRBD2. DNA for the CDR3: TGCGCCAGCAGCTCTACCTTAGCGGGAGCGGGGAATGAGCAGTTCTTC. Residues: CASSSTLAGAGNEQFF. The full variable domain, with the rest looked up from reference TRBV5-1 and TRBJ2-1, is KAGVTQTPRYLIKTRGQQVTLSCSPISGHRSVSWYQQTPGQGLQFLFEYFSETQRNKGNFPGRFSGRQFSNSRSEMNVSTLELGDSALYLCASSSTLAGAGNEQFFGPGTRLTVL.